This T cell receptor beta chain was found in a study of post-analysis software for immune sequencing data. Study-level information: Relapsing-remitting, secondary progressive and progressive-relapsing forms made up the multiple sclerosis disease courses.

Unique molecular identifiers featured in each of the TCR beta cDNA libraries. About half a million cDNA molecules were recovered from an input of roughly 0.95 to 11 million T cells. TCRdb fed the PCR reads into MiXCR, producing one record per CDR3 protein. The data hold around 400,000 distinct CDR3 sequences, with around 33% observed a single time. CDR3 length: 16 residues. Germline V gene sequence: CDR1 DFQATT, CDR2 SNEGSKA (reference sequence). As for this clonotype: What it binds is unknown.

Study-wide points: Patients carried several TRBV segments more frequently than controls did, and TRBV5-6, TRBV5-1 and TRBV20-1 were among them. Normalized Chao1 diversity was significantly reduced in patients versus controls.

Sequencing input: blood. This receptor was obtained from a girl aged 10-17 years with multiple sclerosis. This rearrangement joins TRBV20-1 to TRBJ2-5; D might be TRBD2 (6 bases). The J call is doubtful: the DNA matches TRBJ2-7 better. The CDR3 DNA follows: TGCAGTGCTAGAGATCTGATTGCGGGGCCTTACTACGAGCAGTACTTC. Protein sequence: CSARDLIAGPYYEQYF.